These 13 T cell receptor beta chains originate from one sample sequenced in a study of beta chain features in type 1 diabetes. Isolated RNA was reverse transcribed in full, so expressed TCRB transcripts were sequenced. Some clones are missing from TCRdb's copy, which holds only in-frame ones; the method was immunoSEQ multiplex PCR. The repertoire holds 110,000 to 150,000 clones, around a tenth seen once, with almost 0.65% in the top ten. The sequencing sample was made of central memory CD4+ T cells from blood. These receptors originate from a woman aged 40 to 55 in good health.

This clone was recorded a few times. At the DNA level, this CDR3 is encoded by other sequences in the same sample as well. The chain links TRBV7-2 to TRBJ1-2, with D possibly TRBD1 on 6 matching bases. Trimming cost V 5 bases and J 2 bases, with 9 bases left between them. The germline gives CDR1 SGHTA, CDR2 FQGNSA. This CDR3 is 13 amino acids long. The chain's CDR3 is CASSPDRNYGYTF. As DNA, the CDR3 is TGTGCCAGCAGCCCCGACAGGAACTATGGCTACACCTTC.

This clone was detected only a few times. V is TRBV5-4 and J is TRBJ1-4; D might be TRBD1 (5 bases). Germline CDR1 SGHNT, CDR2 YYREEE (reference sequence). Trimming stripped 0 bases from V and 6 bases from J, with 12 bases between. This CDR3 has 15 residues. The CDR3 DNA follows: TGTGCCAGCAGCTTGGCAGGCCCGGGGGATGAAAAACTGTTTTTT. Translation gives CASSLAGPGDEKLFF.

This clone was detected only a few times. The rearrangement uses TRBV19 and TRBJ1-5, with D perhaps TRBD1 (5 bases). The CDR3 has 15 residues. Germline V gene data show CDR1 as LNHDA and CDR2 as SQIVND (reference sequence). Between the trimmed V and J ends, which lost 6 bases and 0 bases, there was a span of 12 bases. The CDR3 loop reads CASRDSHYSNQPQHF. The DNA of the CDR3 is TGTGCCAGTAGAGACAGCCATTATAGCAATCAGCCCCAGCATTTT. Variable domain in full (rest from reference TRBV19 and TRBJ1-5): DGGITQSPKYLFRKEGQNVTLSCEQNLNHDAMYWYRQDPGQGLRLIYYSQIVNDFQKGDIAEGYSVSREKKESFPLTVTSAQKNPTAFYLCASRDSHYSNQPQHFGDGTRLSIL.

This clone was seen only a few times. V and J are TRBV2 and TRBJ2-2, with TRBD1 as a possible D gene (5 bases). CDR3 length: 16 residues. V was trimmed by 6 bases and J by 1 base, leaving 15 bases between them. Germline CDR1 reads SNHLY; CDR2 reads FYNNEI. The CDR3 loop is CASRDRGSGNTGELFF. The CDR3 nucleotides read TGTGCCAGCAGGGATAGGGGTTCTGGGAACACCGGGGAGCTGTTTTTT.

CDR3 DNA: TGTGCCAGCAGACAAAACTTCCGGGACAGCGGCACAGATACGCAGTATTTT. It codes for CASRQNFRDSGTDTQYF. The chain recombines TRBV5-6 with TRBJ2-3; 7 bases are a match to TRBD1. The V and J ends lost 5 bases and 1 base, in that order; junction bases with no gene match: 13. The CDR3 is made up of 17 amino acids. The V gene's germline CDR1 is SGHDT and CDR2 YYEEEE.

There are a few counts of this clone. The chain couples TRBV6-5 to TRBJ2-5; 8 nucleotides line up with TRBD2. The CDR3 sequence is 13 residues long. Germline V gives CDR1 MNHEY, CDR2 SVGAGI. V was clipped by 7 bases and J by 4 bases; unmatched bases: 5. CDR3: CASTVRGVETQYF. In DNA, the CDR3 is TGTGCCAGCACGGTGCGGGGGGTAGAGACCCAGTACTTC.

The chain recombines TRBV21-1 with TRBJ2-7; no check of the table's D call, TRBD1, against the DNA was made. TRBV21-1 is shown as a pseudogene. The CDR3 spans 15 residues. The DNA for the CDR3 is TGTGCCAGCAGCCTCATGACAGCTAGCTCCTACGAGCAGTACTTC. Protein: CASSLMTASSYEQYF.

The gene calls are TRBV7-2 and TRBJ2-4; D uncertain. The V gene lost 4 bases and the J gene lost 5 bases, with 9 bases spanning the gap. In germline, CDR1 is SGHTA, CDR2 FQGNSA. The CDR3 runs to 13 residues. For the CDR3, the DNA is TGTGCCAGCAGCTCTCTGGCAGAAAACATTCAGTACTTC. Its translation: CASSSLAENIQYF.

The chain has TRBV2 and TRBJ1-2, with TRBD1 as a possible D gene (6 bases). V dropped 7 bases and J dropped 3 bases, with 15 bases sitting between them. This CDR3 has 14 residues. Germline V gives CDR1 SNHLY, CDR2 FYNNEI. Here the CDR3 reads CASTEKGGDYGYTF. As DNA, the CDR3 is TGTGCCAGCACCGAGAAGGGGGGGGACTATGGCTACACCTTC.

This chain uses TRBV6-1 with TRBJ2-3; D not resolved. V gave up 6 bases and J gave up 7 bases, with 11 bases separating them. The CDR3 is 12 amino acids. Per the germline V gene, CDR1 is MNHNS and CDR2 is SASEGT. The CDR3 bases are TGTGCCAGCAGCTATATTGAGAATACGCAGTATTTT. Its translation is CASSYIENTQYF.

Notes on this clone: Other DNA sequences of this sample code for an identical CDR3. J is TRBJ2-1 and V is TRBV2, with D possibly matching TRBD2 (5 bases). V was pared by 9 bases and J by 5 bases, with 8 bases between. Germline assignment: CDR1 SNHLY and CDR2 FYNNEI. CDR3 length equals 11 residues. The CDR3 bases are TGTGCCAGTTCACTAGACAATGAGCAGTTCTTC. Its translation is CASSLDNEQFF.

This clone appeared a few times. CDR3 DNA: TGTGCCAGCAGCTTGGCCCCAGGGGTAGATACGCAGTATTTT. Translation: CASSLAPGVDTQYF. The chain has TRBV7-7 and TRBJ2-3, with a tentative D call TRBD1 (6 bases). CDR1 and CDR2 (germline): SSHAT, FNYEAQ (reference sequence). The CDR3 runs 14 residues. Trimming took off 3 bases at V and 5 bases at J, with 12 bases between the two ends.

The V call is TRBV15, the J call TRBJ1-3; D not resolved. The germline gives CDR1 LNHNV, CDR2 YYDKDF (reference sequence). CDR3 length: 14 residues. Trimming cost V 8 bases and J 0 bases, with 11 bases left between them. The CDR3: CATAHRVSGNTIYF. As DNA, the CDR3 is TGTGCCACCGCGCACCGGGTCTCTGGAAACACCATATATTTT. The variable domain in full, with the rest retrieved from reference TRBV15 and TRBJ1-3, is DAMVIQNPRYQVTQFGKPVTLSCSQTLNHNVMYWYQQKSSQAPKLLFHYYDKDFNNEADTPDNFQSRRPNTSFCFLDIRSPGLGDTAMYLCATAHRVSGNTIYFGEGSWLTVV.